Following are 16 T cell receptor beta chains from one sample sequenced in a study of cytomegalovirus exposure and HLA in healthy donors (dated by TCRdb to about 2017). The library was made by the immunoSEQ multiplex PCR assay. The multiplex PCR relied on a mix of 60 forward primers for TCR Vbeta segments and 13 reverse primers for TCR Jbeta segments. TCRdb mirrors the immuneACCESS table, restricted to in-frame sequences. Some clones are absent from its copies; in checked studies, under half trace to an unresolved V gene, and the reason for the others is unknown. The sample has 150,000 or so clones on record, about four fifths of them singletons. The ten most abundant clones make up approximately 1.5% of the sample. What was sequenced was PBMCs. The receptors stem from a male donor in good health and CMV-seronegative.

The chain recombines TRBV28 with TRBJ1-5; perhaps TRBD1 as D (5 bases). CDR1 is MDHEN, CDR2 SYDVKM, per germline. This CDR3 has 15 residues. V was cut by 5 bases and J by 0 bases, with 11 bases left in between. This chain's CDR3 is CASSTGAYSNQPQHF. The CDR3 DNA follows: TGTGCCAGCAGTACAGGAGCTTATAGCAATCAGCCCCAGCATTTT.

The chain employs TRBV7-9 and TRBJ1-4, with a weak D call TRBD1 (6 bases). In germline, CDR1 is SEHNR, CDR2 FQNEAQ (reference sequence). The length of the CDR3 is 13 residues. The germline V and J ends were trimmed by 5 bases and 6 bases, with 10 bases remaining between them. The CDR3 nucleotides are TGTGCCAGCAGCGACCACAGGGATGAAAAACTGTTTTTT. Translation gives CASSDHRDEKLFF.

This chain connects TRBV6-5 to TRBJ2-2; 9 bases are a match to TRBD1. After removal of 7 bases from V and 7 bases from J, the junction contained 7 bases not matched to a gene. Germline V gene sequence: CDR1 MNHEY, CDR2 SVGAGI. The CDR3 is made up of 14 amino acids. CDR3 bases: TGTGCCAGCACAATGACAGGGGGATACGGGGAGCTGTTTTTT. Its translation is CASTMTGGYGELFF.

This clone has a single count. The rearrangement uses TRBV5-1 and TRBJ2-5, with 7 bases lining up with TRBD2. Per germline, CDR1 SGHRS and CDR2 YFSETQ. The CDR3 spans 15 residues. V trimming: 3 bases; J trimming: 1 base; junction bases outside the gene matches: 6. The CDR3 DNA follows: TGCGCCAGCAGCTGGGGGAGGGGTTCCCAAGAGACCCAGTACTTC. Translation gives CASSWGRGSQETQYF.

The J gene is TRBJ2-7, the V gene TRBV19, with 9 bases matching TRBD1. Germline CDR1 LNHDA, CDR2 SQIVND (reference sequence). The length of the CDR3 is 14 residues. Trimming took 5 bases from V and 2 from J; bases not matched to a gene: 4. CDR3 sequence: CASSPRTGAYEQYF. The DNA of the CDR3 is TGTGCCAGTAGTCCCAGGACAGGGGCCTACGAGCAGTACTTC.

The chain is built from TRBV28 and TRBJ1-2; D is ambiguous. The germline CDR1 and CDR2 sequences are MDHEN and SYDVKM. Trimming shortened V by 4 bases and J by 8 bases, and 5 bases separated the two germline ends. This CDR3 spans 10 amino acids. The CDR3 nucleotides are TGTGCCAGCAGTTCACGGGGCTACACCTTC. This gives the protein CASSSRGYTF.

The CDR3, as DNA: TGTGCCAGTAAGAGGAGAGGGACAGGGGGCTACGAGCAGTACTTC. It is translated as CASKRRGTGGYEQYF. The rearrangement joins TRBV19 to TRBJ2-7; 11 nucleotides line up with TRBD1. V shed 7 bases and J 3 bases; nucleotides not matched to a gene: 8. Germline V gene data show CDR1 as LNHDA and CDR2 as SQIVND (reference sequence). This CDR3 contains 15 residues. The whole variable domain, remainder taken from reference TRBV19 and TRBJ2-7, is DGGITQSPKYLFRKEGQNVTLSCEQNLNHDAMYWYRQDPGQGLRLIYYSQIVNDFQKGDIAEGYSVSREKKESFPLTVTSAQKNPTAFYLCASKRRGTGGYEQYFGPGTRLTVT.

The V and J genes are TRBV14 and TRBJ2-7; 9 bases agree with TRBD1. V trimming: 5 bases; J trimming: 3 bases; junction bases outside the gene matches: 5. There are 14 residues in the CDR3. CDR1 is SGHDN and CDR2 is FVKESK in the germline V gene. The CDR3 nucleotides are TGTGCCAGCAGCATCCGGGACAGGGTCTACGAGCAGTACTTC. Translated: CASSIRDRVYEQYF.

The genes are TRBV9 and TRBJ1-6, with a weak D call TRBD1 (6 bases). CDR3 length equals 12 residues. The V end was cut by 1 base, the J end by 13 bases, with 9 bases between. The germline V gene encodes CDR1 SGDLS and CDR2 YYNGEE. CDR3: CASSVTGTPLHF. The CDR3 DNA is TGTGCCAGCAGCGTAACAGGGACCCCCCTCCACTTT.

The chain links TRBV7-9 to TRBJ2-7, with D possibly TRBD2 on 7 matching bases. Between the trimmed V and J ends, which lost 2 bases and 10 bases, there was a span of 15 bases. This CDR3 is built from 13 residues. The V gene's germline CDR1 is SEHNR and CDR2 FQNEAQ (reference sequence). The CDR3 DNA sequence: TGTGCCAGCAGCTTAACCCCAGGGGAGGGACAGTACTTC. Residues: CASSLTPGEGQYF.

This sequence joins TRBV10-3 and TRBJ2-1; 12 nucleotides match TRBD2. Germline loops: CDR1 ENHRY, CDR2 SYGVKD. The junction had 11 bases not matched to a gene; V was cut back by 10 bases and J by 7 bases. The CDR3 length is 15 residues. The DNA for the CDR3 is TGTGCCACCAAACTGACTAGCGGGGGCCCTAATGAGCAGTTCTTC. It codes for CATKLTSGGPNEQFF.

In DNA form, the CDR3 reads TGTGCCAGTAGTATTGCCAGGGGGAGTAACGAGCAGTACTTC. This sequence encodes CASSIARGSNEQYF. This chain joins TRBV19 and TRBJ2-7; 7 bases line up with TRBD1. After removal of 3 bases from V and 5 bases from J, the junction contained 7 bases not matched to a gene. The V gene's germline CDR1 is LNHDA and CDR2 SQIVND (reference sequence). The CDR3 loop spans 14 amino acids.

This clone appeared a single time. The chain uses TRBV25-1 and TRBJ2-5, with D possibly TRBD2 on 5 matching bases. Trimming cost V 4 bases and J 1 base, with 10 bases left between them. In germline, CDR1 is MGHDK, CDR2 SYGVNS. The length of the CDR3 is 14 residues. The CDR3 sequence: CASSALGSQETQYF. CDR3 in DNA: TGTGCCAGCAGTGCGTTGGGGAGCCAAGAGACCCAGTACTTC.

V is TRBV19 and J is TRBJ2-7; a weak D match, TRBD1 (6 bases). The V end was cut by 4 bases, the J end by 0 bases, with 10 bases between. Per the germline V gene, CDR1 is LNHDA and CDR2 is SQIVND (reference sequence). CDR3 length equals 14 residues. CDR3 sequence (DNA): TGTGCCAGTAGTAGACAGGAAACCTCCTACGAGCAGTACTTC. This translates into CASSRQETSYEQYF.

The chain couples TRBV10-3 to TRBJ2-5; 16 bases fit TRBD2. CDR1 and CDR2 from the germline V gene are ENHRY and SYGVKD. The length of the CDR3 is 16 residues. V dropped 8 bases and J dropped 5; count of bases not matched to a gene: 8. The CDR3 reads CAISGTSGRGGETQYF. In DNA form, the CDR3 reads TGTGCCATCTCCGGGACTAGCGGGAGGGGTGGTGAGACCCAGTACTTC.

This clone was counted only a few times. This rearrangement joins TRBV28 to TRBJ2-1; 9 bases are shared with TRBD2. The CDR3 runs to 14 residues. Germline CDR1 MDHEN, CDR2 SYDVKM. V shed 7 bases, J shed 7 bases, and the junction held 8 bases outside the gene matches. CDR3: CASTNSGRGNEQFF. The CDR3 DNA follows: TGTGCCAGCACTAATAGCGGGAGAGGTAATGAGCAGTTCTTC.